A selection of T cell receptor beta chains follows, all from one sample in a study of blood T cell repertoires in COVID-19. Data came from immunoSEQ multiplex PCR; TCRdb stores just in-frame clones and leaves some out. The sample contains roughly 230,000 clones, roughly 81% of which appear only once. The sequenced sample consisted of peripheral blood. These receptors were obtained from a man aged 35-49 years with acute or convalescent COVID-19. The CDR3 runs from the conserved cysteine through the conserved F or W. D genes are given only for firm matches. Some rows mark clone size as missing; the rest say once, few, many or name a class of expanded clone.

>TRBJ2-1|TRBV18|NA|TRBD2
TGTGCCAGCTCACCCTATCTAGCGGGGGGTAATGAGCAGTTCTTC
CASSPYLAGGNEQFF
>TRBJ1-2|TRBV7-9|NA|TRBD1
TGTGCCAGCAGCTCGACAGGGGAGCGGTATGGCTACACCTTC
CASSSTGERYGYTF
>TRBJ1-5|TRBV11-2|NA|NA
TGTGCCAGCAGCTCGGACACTGACAATCAGCCCCAGCATTTT
CASSSDTDNQPQHF
>TRBJ1-1|TRBV2|NA|NA
TGTGCCAGCAGCCCTTCTACAGGGAGCTACACTGAAGCTTTCTTT
CASSPSTGSYTEAFF
>TRBJ2-1|TRBV6-6|NA|TRBD2
TGTGCCACCCGCCCGGGGGGGCTCTACAATGAGCAGTTCTTC
CATRPGGLYNEQFF
>TRBJ1-1|TRBV6-1|once|TRBD1
TGTGCCAGCAGTGACGATAGCCGGGACAGGGATAATACTGAAGCTTTCTTT
CASSDDSRDRDNTEAFF
>TRBJ1-2|TRBV19|once|NA
TGTGCCAGTTTCCTGGGGGGACCGGGGAACTATGGCTACACCTTC
CASFLGGPGNYGYTF
>TRBJ1-1|TRBV2|NA|NA
TGTGCCAGCCGACAGGTTCTAATGAACACTGAAGCTTTCTTT
CASRQVLMNTEAFF
>TRBJ2-2|TRBV11-2|NA|NA
TGTGCCAGCACCATAGACGGTGGCACCGGGGAGCTGTTTTTT
CASTIDGGTGELFF
>TRBJ2-3|TRBV29-1|NA|TRBD1
TGCAGCGTTTCCGGAGGACAGGGGGCTAAAGATACGCAGTATTTT
CSVSGGQGAKDTQYF
>TRBJ2-7|TRBV13|NA|TRBD2
TGTGCCAGCAGCTTAGCGGGTCTAGCGGGGGCCGCCTCCGGGCAGTACTTC
CASSLAGLAGAASGQYF
>TRBJ2-3|TRBV2|NA|NA
TGTGCCAGCAGTCTCTATGGGGCCCGGGATACGCAGTATTTT
CASSLYGARDTQYF
>TRBJ2-5|TRBV9|NA|TRBD2
TGTGCCAGCAGCGTAGTCGCCGGGGGGTTAGAGACCCAGTACTTC
CASSVVAGGLETQYF
>TRBJ1-2|TRBV2|few|NA
TGTGCCAGCAGTGAAACGGGACTCTATGGCTACACCTTC
CASSETGLYGYTF
>TRBJ1-4|TRBV28|NA|NA
TGTGCCAGCAGTTATTGGGGCAGGGGTTTGGAAAATGAAAAACTGTTTTTT
CASSYWGRGLENEKLFF
>TRBJ2-3|TRBV28|NA|TRBD2
TGTGCCAGCAGTTTACGAGCGGGGGTAATGTATTTT
CASSLRAGVMYF
>TRBJ1-6|TRBV4-2|NA|NA
TGTGCCAGCAGCCCATCCCGGGGTTCAGATTCACCCCTCCACTTT
CASSPSRGSDSPLHF
>TRBJ2-7|TRBV5-4|NA|TRBD2
TGTGCCAGCAGCGTCGGACTAGCGGGGGCGATCTACGAGCAGTACTTC
CASSVGLAGAIYEQYF
>TRBJ1-2|TRBV6-5|NA|TRBD1
TGTGCCAGCAGTTACTCCGCGACAGGGGACTATGGCTACACCTTC
CASSYSATGDYGYTF
>TRBJ1-5|TRBV6-1|NA|NA
TGTGCCAGCAGTGAATCCCTTGGACACGGGCATTTT
CASSESLGHGHF
>TRBJ1-5|TRBV28|NA|TRBD1
TGTGCCAGCAGTCTTACAGGGGGCAATCAGCCCCAGCATTTT
CASSLTGGNQPQHF
>TRBJ2-1|TRBV11-2|NA|NA
TGTGCCAGCAGCTTCGGGCGGGGATCTTACAATGAGCAGTTCTTC
CASSFGRGSYNEQFF
>TRBJ1-2|TRBV6-6|NA|NA
TGTGCCAGCAGATACGCCACCGGGAGCCCTGCGTATGGCTACACCTTC
CASRYATGSPAYGYTF
>TRBJ1-3|TRBV7-2|NA|TRBD1
TGTGCCAGCAGCTTACGAGGACAGGCGGGAAACACCATATATTTT
CASSLRGQAGNTIYF
>TRBJ1-1|TRBV6-5|NA|NA
TGTGCCAGCAGCGTCACGGGGGGGGCTGAAGCTTTCTTT
CASSVTGGAEAFF
>TRBJ2-7|TRBV5-1|NA|TRBD1
TGCGCCAGCAGCTTGGAGGGACAGGGGGTTACCTACGAGCAGTACTTC
CASSLEGQGVTYEQYF
>TRBJ1-2|TRBV28|NA|NA
TGTGCCAGCAGTTCAGGTCACGGACATAACTATGGCTACACCTTC
CASSSGHGHNYGYTF
>TRBJ1-1|TRBV2|NA|TRBD1
TGTGCCAGCAGTGAGCAGACAGGGTCTGAAGCTTTCTTT
CASSEQTGSEAFF
>TRBJ1-5|TRBV19|NA|NA
TGTGCCAGTAAGTTGGGGGCAGATAATCAGCCCCAGCATTTT
CASKLGADNQPQHF
>TRBJ2-1|TRBV4-1|once|TRBD1
TGCGCCAGCAGCCAAGGACAGGGCCCCAATGAGCAGTTCTTC
CASSQGQGPNEQFF
>TRBJ1-3|TRBV19|once|NA
TGTGCCAGTAGTGGGACGTGGAGGGCCTCTGGAAACACCATATATTTT
CASSGTWRASGNTIYF
>TRBJ1-1|TRBV29-1|NA|NA
TGCAGCGCCGCGGGGGCGAGTGGAAACACTGAAGCTTTCTTT
CSAAGASGNTEAFF
>TRBJ1-2|TRBV19|NA|NA
TGTGCCAGTAGTATCGGTTTGCTCGGAGACCTTGGCTATGGCTACACCTTC
CASSIGLLGDLGYGYTF
>TRBJ1-1|TRBV25-1|NA|NA
TGTGCCAGCAGTGACTCAGGGCGACAGGACTTCTTT
CASSDSGRQDFF
>TRBJ2-7|TRBV3-1/TRBV3-2|few|NA
TGTGCCAGCAGCCCCGCCCGGGGCTCCTACGAGCAGTACTTC
CASSPARGSYEQYF
>TRBJ1-2|TRBV5-4|NA|NA
TGTGCCAGCAGCTTGGGACAGACCGAGATAATCTACACCTTC
CASSLGQTEIIYTF
>TRBJ1-4|TRBV18|NA|TRBD1
TGTGCCAGCTCACCCGACAGGGTCTTCGATGAAAAACTGTTTTTT
CASSPDRVFDEKLFF
>TRBJ1-2|TRBV19|NA|NA
TGTGCCAGTAGATTCTTGGGGACACAAGACTATGGCTACACCTTC
CASRFLGTQDYGYTF
>TRBJ1-3|TRBV19|once|NA
TGTGCCAGTAGTATAGGGGCCTCCTCTGGAAACACCATATATTTT
CASSIGASSGNTIYF
>TRBJ1-2|TRBV13|NA|TRBD1
TGTGCCAGCAGCTTAGAGTCGACAGGGAGCAGTAGAACCTTC
CASSLESTGSSRTF
>TRBJ2-4|TRBV6-2/TRBV6-3|NA|TRBD2
TGTGCCAGCAGTTCCTCGGGGCCCGGGACTAGCGGGGGTCTAGCCAAAAACATTCAGTACTTC
CASSSSGPGTSGGLAKNIQYF
>TRBJ2-7|TRBV6-4|NA|NA
TGTGCCAGCAGTACAACCGGGAGCTCCTACGAGCAGTACTTC
CASSTTGSSYEQYF
>TRBJ1-4|TRBV5-1|NA|NA
TGCGCCAGCAGCTTGTTGGGGGGAGGAGAAAAACTGTTTTTT
CASSLLGGGEKLFF
>TRBJ1-5|TRBV12-5|few|NA
TGTGCTAGTGGTTTGGATACATGGCAAACGAGCAATCAGCCCCAGCATTTT
CASGLDTWQTSNQPQHF
>TRBJ1-1|TRBV5-4|once|NA
TGTGCCAGCAGCTCACCGGGAGGGGTGGGATCGATCACTGAAGCTTTCTTT
CASSSPGGVGSITEAFF
>TRBJ2-7|TRBV5-1|NA|TRBD1
TGCGCCAGCAGCTCAGACGGACAGGCGCGGCAGTACTTC
CASSSDGQARQYF
>TRBJ2-3|TRBV5-6|NA|NA
TGTGCCAGCAGCTTTTCAACGGTTAGCACAGATACGCAGTATTTT
CASSFSTVSTDTQYF
>TRBJ1-6|TRBV3-1/TRBV3-2|NA|NA
TGTGCCAGCAGCCAAAGGAGGGGAGGGCGTGATTCACCCCTCCACTTT
CASSQRRGGRDSPLHF
>TRBJ2-1|TRBV5-1|NA|TRBD2
TGCGCCAGCAGCTCTACTAGCGCCTCCTACAATGAGCAGTTCTTC
CASSSTSASYNEQFF
>TRBJ2-1|TRBV29-1|NA|NA
TGCAGCGTCCGGAGCTCCTACAATGAGCAGTTCTTC
CSVRSSYNEQFF
>TRBJ1-2|TRBV5-4|NA|NA
TGTGCCAGCAGCCGGAGGGCAGAGAACTATGGCTACACCTTC
CASSRRAENYGYTF
>TRBJ1-1|TRBV7-7|NA|NA
TGTGCTAGCAGCTTGAGGGAGGGGACTGAAGCTTTCTTT
CASSLREGTEAFF
>TRBJ1-2|TRBV7-2|NA|TRBD1
TGTGCCAGCAGCTCGCTATCGACAGGGACCGGCGGCTACACCTTC
CASSSLSTGTGGYTF
>TRBJ2-1|TRBV5-1|NA|NA
TGCGCCAGCAGCCCCAGACCGGGGGTCTCCTACAATGAGCAGTTCTTC
CASSPRPGVSYNEQFF
>TRBJ2-1|TRBV5-1|NA|TRBD1
TGCGCCAGCAGAACCGGGACAGATAACAATGAGCAGTTCTTC
CASRTGTDNNEQFF
>TRBJ1-1|TRBV7-9|NA|NA
TGTGCCAGCAGCTTACAGGGATTGGACACTGAAGCTTTCTTT
CASSLQGLDTEAFF
>TRBJ1-1|TRBV3-1/TRBV3-2|NA|NA
TGTGCCAGCAGCCAAGACACCACGATAAATACCCTATGGTTT
CASSQDTTINTLWF
>TRBJ2-7|TRBV10-2|few|NA
TGCGCCAGCAGTGCTAGTTCCTACGAGCAGTACTTC
CASSASSYEQYF
>TRBJ2-1|TRBV30|NA|TRBD1
TGTGCCTGGTCGGGAAGGGGGCGCGAGGAGAATGAGCAGTTCTTC
CAWSGRGREENEQFF
>TRBJ1-2|TRBV27|NA|TRBD1
TGTGCCAGCAGTCCCCGGGACAGGGCCACCTATGGCTACACCTTC
CASSPRDRATYGYTF